The text below deals with one T cell receptor beta chain. Its specificity is unknown. The DNA is left out, because the CDR3 cannot be placed on it with certainty; the CDR3 is given as TCRdb lists it. The TCR beta library used iRepertoire HTBI primers with Arm-PCR amplification of CDR3. Via MiXCR, TCRdb re-called the multiplex PCR reads, giving one row per CDR3 protein. The data contain about 210,000 distinct CDR3 sequences, roughly 20% of them singletons. Indicated time point: newly diagnosed GD, antithyroid drugs for less than 3 months. PBMC RNA served as the TCR library source. These data originate in a study of regulatory T cells in long-lasting Graves disease. Whole-study findings and limits: Thyroid tissue was not studied; only peripheral blood was.

Germline V gene sequence: CDR1 MGHDK, CDR2 SYGVNS. The CDR3 length equals 17 residues, ends included. These data were also reused for a study on T cells in Graves' hyperthyroidism and ophthalmopathy.

This sequence joins TRBV25-1 and TRBJ1-4; the table gives TRBD1 as D, unverified against the DNA. Material: peripheral blood mononuclear cells (PBMCs), obtained at new diagnosis, from a patient treated with antithyroid drugs. The sequence came from a woman in her twenties or thirties with Graves disease. CDR3 sequence reads: CASSSSGDSATNEKLFF.